A single sample is the source of the 2 T cell receptor beta chains below, sequenced in a study of CD8 T cells in Susac syndrome. About 0.45 to 1 ug RNA was reverse transcribed with random hexamers. TCRdb recomputed calls from the immunoSEQ multiplex PCR reads with MiXCR, one row per CDR3 protein. Of 90,000 to 150,000 distinct CDR3 sequences listed, more than 85% were seen once; the top ten hold 0.093%. The sequenced sample was CD4+ T cells from PBMCs. These receptors were collected from a human donor with multiple sclerosis.

A note on this clonotype: The conserved phenylalanine or tryptophan normally closing the CDR3 is absent here, so this likely arose from a read error. The limits of the CDR3 on the DNA are not certain, so only TCRdb's listed CDR3 is given. J is TRBJ1-1 and V is TRBV6-6. The CDR3 is made up of 12 amino acids, end residues included. CDR1 MNHNY and CDR2 SVGAGI come from the germline V gene (reference sequence). The chain's CDR3 is CASSKGGGRSFL.

V is TRBV15 and J is TRBJ2-3, with 7 bases fitting TRBD1. This CDR3 is 16 amino acids long. V lost 5 bases and J lost 1; bases outside the gene matches: 9. Per germline, CDR1 LNHNV and CDR2 YYDKDF (reference sequence). CDR3 nucleotides: TGTGCCACCAGCCCGGGGATCGGGACAGGCACAGATACGCAGTATTTT. As protein: CATSPGIGTGTDTQYF.